In this sample, the clone carrying this T cell receptor (beta chain) turned up a few times. Its target is unknown. The donors, healthy Caucasians from Russia, were aged 6 to 90. Extractions gave at least 6 micrograms of total RNA per sample. These data come from a study of blood T cells in healthy people across ages. Across the whole study: With template switching, about one barcoded beta molecule was captured per two T cells. Regarding the study as a whole: Age brought a roughly linear fall in TCR beta diversity measured per million T cells.

The V gene's germline CDR1 is SGDLS and CDR2 YYNGEE. The CDR3 extends over 15 amino acids. The germline V and J ends were trimmed by 7 bases and 0 bases, with 15 bases remaining between them. PCR was performed a second time for about 7 to 12 cycles using a sample-barcoded 5' primer and a J-beta primer mix. One entry per CDR3 protein results from TCRdb running MiXCR on the 5' RACE reads. Of 1.5 million or so distinct CDR3 sequences listed, 42% are singletons. Sample: blood. The clonotype was recovered from a woman younger than 35 in good health. The V call is TRBV9, the J call TRBJ2-3; perhaps TRBD2 as D (5 bases). The CDR3 bases are TGTGCCAGCTCACCAAGTACGGGGAGCACAGATACGCAGTATTTT. Translation gives CASSPSTGSTDTQYF.